This TCR beta chain comes out of a study of regulatory T cells in long-lasting Graves disease. General observations from the study: Public clonotype sharing was higher in persistent than newly diagnosed patients. Researchers reported studying only peripheral blood, not thyroid tissue.

The time point was: newly diagnosed GD, antithyroid drugs for less than 3 months. RNA isolated from PBMCs was used to make the TCR library. On this clonotype itself: Its antigen is as yet unknown.

CDR1 and CDR2 (germline): SEHNR, FQNEAQ (reference sequence). V was shortened by 0 bases and J by 2 bases, with 11 bases between the two germline ends. CDR3 length: 16 residues. Construction of the TCR beta libraries employed iRepertoire HTBI primers in conjunction with Arm-PCR of CDR3 regions. TCRdb used MiXCR to reprocess the multiplex PCR reads, holding one entry per CDR3 protein. The data contain 450,000 to 700,000 distinct CDR3 sequences, approximately 15% of them singletons. This sample was also put to use in a study of T cells in Graves' hyperthyroidism and ophthalmopathy. That study adds: Carried out on the TCR CDR3, a first-round RT-PCR used the HTBI primer set. For ophthalmopathy, model prediction preceded onset by a median approximately 6 months.

The origin of this receptor is a man in his thirties or forties with Graves disease. The genes are TRBV7-9 and TRBJ2-4; D might be TRBD1 (5 bases). The source material was peripheral blood mononuclear cells (PBMCs), sampled at new diagnosis, from a patient treated with antithyroid drugs. The CDR3 coding sequence is TGTGCCAGCAGCTTAGCGGCAGGGTTGCCCAAAAACATTCAGTACTTC. Translation gives CASSLAAGLPKNIQYF.